The rows below give T cell receptor beta chains drawn from one sample of a study of T cells after yellow fever vaccination. TCRdb analysed the 5' RACE reads with MiXCR anew, one entry per CDR3 protein. The sample includes about 510,000 distinct CDR3 sequences, 21% of them seen just once. The sequencing used PBMCs, collected roughly 20 days after the first yellow fever vaccination. All receptors come from a man aged 18 to 29 who received the YFV17D yellow fever vaccine. Both conserved end residues are part of each CDR3. The D gene is left open where the match is weak. A row's size may be missing; if present it is once, few, many or a size class.

TRBD1,TRBV7-9,TRBJ2-3,NA,TGTGCCAGCAGCATCCCGCGGACAGGAATAACCACAGATACGCAGTATTTT,CASSIPRTGITTDTQYF
TRBD1,TRBV14,TRBJ1-1,many,TGTGCCACCCAGACAGGGTGGAACACTGAAGCTTTCTTT,CATQTGWNTEAFF
TRBD1,TRBV5-1,TRBJ2-7,few,TGCGCCAGCAGCACAGGACAGGGGGCGATCTACGAGCAGTACTTC,CASSTGQGAIYEQYF
TRBD2,TRBV19,TRBJ2-1,NA,TGTGCCAGTAGTATAAGCTCTCTTCGGTCGACTAGCGGGAAGTTCTTC,CASSISSLRSTSGKFF
NA,TRBV24-1,TRBJ1-2,few,TGTGCCACCAGTGAGGCAGGCGGCTATGGCTACACCTTC,CATSEAGGYGYTF
NA,TRBV12-3/TRBV12-4,TRBJ2-1,NA,TGTGCCAGCACCTTCCGAAATGAGCAGTTCTTC,CASTFRNEQFF
TRBD2,TRBV4-1,TRBJ2-2,many,TGCGCCAGCAGCCCTTTTAGCGGGGTAAACACCGGGGAGCTGTTTTTT,CASSPFSGVNTGELFF
NA,TRBV20-1,TRBJ2-7,NA,TGCAGTGCCCGTAAGGGGGGACAGCCGGAAGAGCAGTACTTC,CSARKGGQPEEQYF
TRBD1,TRBV19,TRBJ2-5,few,TGTGCCAGTAGTAGGACGTGGACAGGCCAAGAGACCCAGTACTTC,CASSRTWTGQETQYF
TRBD2,TRBV7-8,TRBJ2-5,few,TGTGCCAGCAGCCGGGGGGGCGGGGGCCTCCGGGAGACCCAGTACTTC,CASSRGGGGLRETQYF
NA,TRBV7-9,TRBJ2-5,few,TGTGCCAGCAGCTCAACACTCGGACTGAGACGAGAGACCCAGTACTTC,CASSSTLGLRRETQYF
NA,TRBV18,TRBJ2-1,NA,TGTGCCAGCTCCCCTAGGACAGCCTACAATGAGCAGTTCTTC,CASSPRTAYNEQFF
TRBD2,TRBV6-2/TRBV6-3,TRBJ2-1,NA,TGTGCCAGCAGAGCTGCCGGGACTACCAACAATGAGCAGTTCTTC,CASRAAGTTNNEQFF
TRBD2,TRBV29-1,TRBJ2-5,NA,TGCAGCGTTGACGGGGCTAGCGGGGGGGCCTTCCCCCAAGAGACCCAGTACTTC,CSVDGASGGAFPQETQYF
NA,TRBV7-9,TRBJ1-4,NA,TGTGCCAGCAGCTTACACAGGACAGATGAAAAACTGTTTTTT,CASSLHRTDEKLFF
TRBD1,TRBV6-2/TRBV6-3,TRBJ1-6,NA,TGTGCCAGCAGTTACCCTACGACAGGGTCAACTTGGCATTCACCCCTCCACTTT,CASSYPTTGSTWHSPLHF
TRBD1,TRBV25-1,TRBJ2-3,few,TGTGCCAGCACCAGACAGGGGGCAGATACGCAGTATTTT,CASTRQGADTQYF
NA,TRBV29-1,TRBJ2-5,few,TGCAGCGTTGGGAGGGTTGGGGAGACCCAGTACTTC,CSVGRVGETQYF
TRBD1,TRBV2,TRBJ1-4,NA,TGTGCCAGCAGCTCCGGGACAGGGGTAGCAAAACTGTTTTTT,CASSSGTGVAKLFF
NA,TRBV20-1,TRBJ2-5,NA,TGCAGTGCTAGAGATCTGGGAGAGACCCAGTACTTC,CSARDLGETQYF
NA,TRBV12-3/TRBV12-4,TRBJ2-7,NA,TGTGCCAGCAGTTTACCCCTAGGCGAGCAGTACTTC,CASSLPLGEQYF
NA,TRBV18,TRBJ2-7,NA,TGTGCCAGCGCTTACACAGAGGGGTACGAGCAGTACTTC,CASAYTEGYEQYF
NA,TRBV27,TRBJ1-2,NA,TGTGCCAGCAGTTCCTCCGGATACTATGGCTACACCTTC,CASSSSGYYGYTF
TRBD1,TRBV7-2,TRBJ2-3,NA,TGTGCCAGCAGCGGACAGGATGGGGATACGCAGTATTTT,CASSGQDGDTQYF
TRBD1,TRBV4-3,TRBJ1-5,NA,TGCGCCAGCAGCCAAGAACAGGGGGCTAGTCAGCCCCAGCATTTT,CASSQEQGASQPQHF
TRBD1,TRBV12-3/TRBV12-4,TRBJ2-1,few,TGTGCCAGCAGGGCCGGATCTGCAGAGGGGGCAGGTGAGCAGTTCTTC,CASRAGSAEGAGEQFF
NA,TRBV2,TRBJ1-1,many,TGTGCCAGCTGGATGAACACTGAAGCTTTCTTT,CASWMNTEAFF
NA,TRBV24-1,TRBJ2-2,NA,TGTGCCACCAGTGGTGGTAACGGGGAGCTGTTTTTT,CATSGGNGELFF
TRBD1,TRBV7-9,TRBJ2-2,few,TGTGCCAGCAGCGTACAGGGGGCCACCGGGGAGCTGTTTTTT,CASSVQGATGELFF
NA,TRBV28,TRBJ2-4,NA,TGTGCCAGCAGTTCCAGGGACCACATTCAGTACTTC,CASSSRDHIQYF
NA,TRBV4-3,TRBJ1-1,NA,TGCGCCAGCAGCCAAGATGGGGCTATCGTGAACACTGAAGCTTTCTTT,CASSQDGAIVNTEAFF
NA,TRBV7-3,TRBJ2-1,many,TGTGCCAGCAGCCGAACCGGGGCATACAATGAGCAGTTCTTC,CASSRTGAYNEQFF
NA,TRBV18,TRBJ1-1,few,TGTGCCAGCTCACCCTCCGGGCCAAAGGGATCTGAAGCTTTCTTT,CASSPSGPKGSEAFF
TRBD1,TRBV24-1,TRBJ2-5,few,TGTGCCACCAGTGATCTCCGGGACAGGGGGCTAGCGGGTCGCCAAGAGACCCAGTACTTC,CATSDLRDRGLAGRQETQYF
NA,TRBV12-3/TRBV12-4,TRBJ1-2,few,TGTGCCAGCAAAGCCAGGGGAGCCTATGGCTACACCTTC,CASKARGAYGYTF
NA,TRBV19,TRBJ2-7,NA,TGTGCCAGTAGTAAGGGACCTCCGGGCAGGAGCTCCTACGAGCAGTACTTC,CASSKGPPGRSSYEQYF
NA,TRBV2,TRBJ1-6,NA,TGTGCGGGGGGCGGTGAATATAATTCACCCCTCCACTTT,CAGGGEYNSPLHF
TRBD1,TRBV5-1,TRBJ1-4,few,TGCGCCAGCAGCCGCGGGACAGGGGCGGCTAATGAAAAACTGTTTTTT,CASSRGTGAANEKLFF
NA,TRBV7-3,TRBJ2-1,NA,TGTGCCAGCAGCAGGGACACTGACAATGAGCAGTTCTTC,CASSRDTDNEQFF
NA,TRBV14,TRBJ1-1,NA,TGTGCCAGCAGCCAAGTGTGGGCTAACACTGAAGCTTTCTTT,CASSQVWANTEAFF
TRBD1,TRBV12-3/TRBV12-4,TRBJ1-5,NA,TGTGCCAGCAGGTCGGACAGGGGGTACAATCAGCCCCAGCATTTT,CASRSDRGYNQPQHF
NA,TRBV18,TRBJ1-1,many,TGTGCCAGCTCCCCTTTAAGCACTGAAGCTTTCTTT,CASSPLSTEAFF
TRBD2,TRBV7-2,TRBJ2-3,NA,TGTGCCAGCAGCCCGGGACTAGCGATGAATACGCAGTATTTT,CASSPGLAMNTQYF
TRBD1,TRBV5-1,TRBJ1-4,many,TGCGCCAGCAGCTGGCGGACAGGGAGTAATGAAAAACTGTTTTTT,CASSWRTGSNEKLFF
NA,TRBV20-1,TRBJ1-5,few,TGCAGTGGATCAGGACAACCGGGGCAGCCCCAGCATTTT,CSGSGQPGQPQHF
NA,TRBV20-1,TRBJ2-2,NA,TGCAGTGCTAGTCCCAGGGGATACACCGGGGAGCTGTTTTTT,CSASPRGYTGELFF
NA,TRBV5-1,TRBJ2-6,NA,TGCGCCAGCAGCGGGGAGACAGGTTTCGAGGTCCTGACTTTC,CASSGETGFEVLTF
TRBD1,TRBV6-5,TRBJ1-1,few,TGTGCCAGCAGTTCCCTGCCGGGACAGGTCACTGAAGCTTTCTTT,CASSSLPGQVTEAFF
NA,TRBV6-4,TRBJ1-1,few,TGTGCCAGCAGTGACGGGAAGGAAGGCACTGAAGCTTTCTTT,CASSDGKEGTEAFF
NA,TRBV4-1,TRBJ1-1,NA,TGCGCCAGCGGGGGATTCGGGAACACTGAAGCTTTCTTT,CASGGFGNTEAFF